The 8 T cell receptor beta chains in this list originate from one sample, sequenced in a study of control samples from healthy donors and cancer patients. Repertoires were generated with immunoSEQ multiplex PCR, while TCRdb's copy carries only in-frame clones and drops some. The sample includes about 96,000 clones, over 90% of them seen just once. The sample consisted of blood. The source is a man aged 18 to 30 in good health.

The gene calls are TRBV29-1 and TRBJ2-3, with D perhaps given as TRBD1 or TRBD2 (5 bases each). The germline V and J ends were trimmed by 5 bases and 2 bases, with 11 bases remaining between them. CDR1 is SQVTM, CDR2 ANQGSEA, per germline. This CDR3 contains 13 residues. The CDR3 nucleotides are TGCAGCGTTCAAGGGACCCTCACAGATACGCAGTATTTT. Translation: CSVQGTLTDTQYF.

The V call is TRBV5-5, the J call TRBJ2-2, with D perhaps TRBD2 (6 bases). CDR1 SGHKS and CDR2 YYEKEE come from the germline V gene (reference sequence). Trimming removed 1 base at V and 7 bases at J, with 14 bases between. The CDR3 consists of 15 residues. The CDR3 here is CASSLYGGDGGELFF. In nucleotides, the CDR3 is TGTGCCAGCAGCTTGTATGGAGGGGATGGCGGGGAGCTGTTTTTT.

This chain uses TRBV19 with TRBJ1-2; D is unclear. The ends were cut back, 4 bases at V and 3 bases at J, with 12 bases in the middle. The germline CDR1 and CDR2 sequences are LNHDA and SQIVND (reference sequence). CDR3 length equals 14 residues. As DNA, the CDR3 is TGTGCCAGTAGTACATGGGAGTGGGACTATGGCTACACCTTC. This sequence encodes CASSTWEWDYGYTF.

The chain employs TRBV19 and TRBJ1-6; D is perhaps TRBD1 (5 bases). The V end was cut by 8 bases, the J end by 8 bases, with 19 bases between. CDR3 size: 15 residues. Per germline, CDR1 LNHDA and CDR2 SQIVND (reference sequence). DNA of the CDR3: TGTGCCAGTGGCCAGACGGGGGAAATTGATTCACCCCTCCACTTT. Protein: CASGQTGEIDSPLHF.

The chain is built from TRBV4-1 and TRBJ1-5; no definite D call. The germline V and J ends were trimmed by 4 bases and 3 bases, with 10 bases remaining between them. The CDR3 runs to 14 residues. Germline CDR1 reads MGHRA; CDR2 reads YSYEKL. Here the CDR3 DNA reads TGCGCCAGCAGCCGAGGCGGAAACAATCAGCCCCAGCATTTT. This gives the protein CASSRGGNNQPQHF.

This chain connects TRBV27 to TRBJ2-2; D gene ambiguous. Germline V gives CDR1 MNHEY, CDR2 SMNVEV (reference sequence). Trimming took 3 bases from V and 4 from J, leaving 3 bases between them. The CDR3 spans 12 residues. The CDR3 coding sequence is TGTGCCAGCAGTTTCACCACCGGGGAGCTGTTTTTT. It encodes CASSFTTGELFF.

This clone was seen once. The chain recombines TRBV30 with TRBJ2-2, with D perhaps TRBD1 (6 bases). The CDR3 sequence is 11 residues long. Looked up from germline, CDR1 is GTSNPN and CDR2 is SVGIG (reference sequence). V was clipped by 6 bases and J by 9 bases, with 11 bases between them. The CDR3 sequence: CACTGHWELFF. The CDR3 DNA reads TGTGCCTGCACGGGACACTGGGAGCTGTTTTTT.

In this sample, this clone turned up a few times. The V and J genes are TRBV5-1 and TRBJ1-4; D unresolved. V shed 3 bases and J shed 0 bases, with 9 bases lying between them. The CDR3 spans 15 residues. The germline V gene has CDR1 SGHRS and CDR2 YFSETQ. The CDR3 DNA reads TGCGCCAGCAGCTCGCCCGGAGCAACTAATGAAAAACTGTTTTTT. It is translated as CASSSPGATNEKLFF.